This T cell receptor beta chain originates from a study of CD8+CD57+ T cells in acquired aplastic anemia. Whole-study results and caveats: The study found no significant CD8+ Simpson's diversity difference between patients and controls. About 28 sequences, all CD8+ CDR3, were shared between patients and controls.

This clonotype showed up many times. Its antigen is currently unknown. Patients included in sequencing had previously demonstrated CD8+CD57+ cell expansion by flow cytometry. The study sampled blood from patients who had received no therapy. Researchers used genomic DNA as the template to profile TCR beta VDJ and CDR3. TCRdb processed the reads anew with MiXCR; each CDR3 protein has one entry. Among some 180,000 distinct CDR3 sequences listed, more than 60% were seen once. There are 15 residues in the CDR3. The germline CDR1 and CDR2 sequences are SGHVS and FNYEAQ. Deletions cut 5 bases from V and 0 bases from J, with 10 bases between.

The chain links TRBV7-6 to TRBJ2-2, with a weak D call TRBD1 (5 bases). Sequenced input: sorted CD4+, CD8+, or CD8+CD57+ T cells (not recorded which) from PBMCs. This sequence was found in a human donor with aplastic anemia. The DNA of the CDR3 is TGTGCCAGCAGCCTGGGGCGCTCGAACACCGGGGAGCTGTTTTTT. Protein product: CASSLGRSNTGELFF.